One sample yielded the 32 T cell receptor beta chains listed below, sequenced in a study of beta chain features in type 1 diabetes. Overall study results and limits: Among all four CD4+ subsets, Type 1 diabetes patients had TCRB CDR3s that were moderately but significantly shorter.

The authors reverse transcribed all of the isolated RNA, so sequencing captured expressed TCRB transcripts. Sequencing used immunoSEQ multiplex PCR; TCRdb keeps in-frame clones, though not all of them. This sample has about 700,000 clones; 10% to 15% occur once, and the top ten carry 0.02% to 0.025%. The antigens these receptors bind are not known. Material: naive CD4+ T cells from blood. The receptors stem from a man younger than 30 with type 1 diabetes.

CDR3: CSVTTDRANTEAFF. The CDR3 nucleotides read TGCAGCGTTACGACGGACAGGGCGAACACTGAAGCTTTCTTT. This chain connects TRBV29-1 to TRBJ1-1; 8 positions match TRBD1. Germline CDR1 reads SQVTM; CDR2 reads ANQGSEA. CDR3 length equals 14 residues. V was pared by 5 bases and J by 1 base, with 6 bases of the junction left unmatched.

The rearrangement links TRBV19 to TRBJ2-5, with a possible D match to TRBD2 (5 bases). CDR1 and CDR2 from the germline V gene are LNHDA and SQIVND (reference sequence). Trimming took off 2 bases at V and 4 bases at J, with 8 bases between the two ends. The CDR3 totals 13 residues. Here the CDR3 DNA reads TGTGCCAGTAGTATACTAGCACGAGAGACCCAGTACTTC. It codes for CASSILARETQYF.

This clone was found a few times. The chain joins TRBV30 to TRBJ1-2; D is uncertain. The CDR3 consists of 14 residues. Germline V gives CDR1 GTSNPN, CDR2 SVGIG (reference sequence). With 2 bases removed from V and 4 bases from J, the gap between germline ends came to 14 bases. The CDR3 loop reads CAWSRVGPFYGYTF. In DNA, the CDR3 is TGTGCCTGGAGTAGGGTAGGACCCTTCTATGGCTACACCTTC. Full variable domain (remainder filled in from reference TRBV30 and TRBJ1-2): SQTIHQWPATLVQPVGSPLSLECTVEGTSNPNLYWYRQAAGRGLQLLFYSVGIGQISSEVPQNLSASRPQDRQFILSSKKLLLSDSGFYLCAWSRVGPFYGYTFGSGTRLTVV.

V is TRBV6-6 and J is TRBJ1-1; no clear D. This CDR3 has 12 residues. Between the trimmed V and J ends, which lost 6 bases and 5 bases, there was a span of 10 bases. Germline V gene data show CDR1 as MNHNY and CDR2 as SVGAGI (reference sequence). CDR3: CASSPMETEAFF. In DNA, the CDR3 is TGTGCCAGCAGCCCAATGGAGACTGAAGCTTTCTTT.

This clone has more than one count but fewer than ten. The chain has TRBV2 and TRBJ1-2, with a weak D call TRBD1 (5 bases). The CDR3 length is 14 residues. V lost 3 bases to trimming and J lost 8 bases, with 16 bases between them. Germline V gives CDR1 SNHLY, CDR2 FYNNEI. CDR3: CASSDLGLSVGYTF. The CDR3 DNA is TGTGCCAGCAGTGATTTGGGACTGAGTGTGGGCTACACCTTC.

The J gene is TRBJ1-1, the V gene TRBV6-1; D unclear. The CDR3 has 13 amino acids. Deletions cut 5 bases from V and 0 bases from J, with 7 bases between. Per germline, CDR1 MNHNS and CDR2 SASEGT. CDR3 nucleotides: TGTGCCAGCAGTTGGTGGGTGAACACTGAAGCTTTCTTT. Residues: CASSWWVNTEAFF.

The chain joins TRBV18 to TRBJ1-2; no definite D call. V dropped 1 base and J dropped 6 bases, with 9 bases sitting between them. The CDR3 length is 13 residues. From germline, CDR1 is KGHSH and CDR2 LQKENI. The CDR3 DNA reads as TGTGCCAGCTCACCACGGCAGCCTGATGGCTACACCTTC. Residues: CASSPRQPDGYTF. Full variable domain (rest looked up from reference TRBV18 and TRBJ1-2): NAGVMQNPRHLVRRRGQEARLRCSPMKGHSHVYWYRQLPEEGLKFMVYLQKENIIDESGMPKERFSAEFPKEGPSILRIQQVVRGDSAAYFCASSPRQPDGYTFGSGTRLTVV.

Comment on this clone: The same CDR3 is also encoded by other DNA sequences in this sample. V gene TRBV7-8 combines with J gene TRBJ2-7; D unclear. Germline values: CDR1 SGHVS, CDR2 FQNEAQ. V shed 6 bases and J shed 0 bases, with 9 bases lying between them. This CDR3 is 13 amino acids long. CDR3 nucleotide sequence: TGTGCCAGCAGGGCTCCTAGCTCCTACGAGCAGTACTTC. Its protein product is CASRAPSSYEQYF.

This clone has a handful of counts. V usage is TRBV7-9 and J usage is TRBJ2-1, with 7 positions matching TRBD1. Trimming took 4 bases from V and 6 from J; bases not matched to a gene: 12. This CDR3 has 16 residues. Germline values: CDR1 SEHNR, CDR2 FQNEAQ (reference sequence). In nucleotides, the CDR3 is TGTGCCAGCAGCTCTGTAACAGGGGATGGTATCAATGAGCAGTTCTTC. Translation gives CASSSVTGDGINEQFF.

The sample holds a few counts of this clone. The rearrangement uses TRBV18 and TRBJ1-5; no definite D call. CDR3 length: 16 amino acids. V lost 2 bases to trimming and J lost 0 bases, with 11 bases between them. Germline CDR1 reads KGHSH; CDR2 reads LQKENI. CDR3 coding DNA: TGTGCCAGCTCACCAGGAGCTCGGAATAGCAATCAGCCCCAGCATTTT. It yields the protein CASSPGARNSNQPQHF.

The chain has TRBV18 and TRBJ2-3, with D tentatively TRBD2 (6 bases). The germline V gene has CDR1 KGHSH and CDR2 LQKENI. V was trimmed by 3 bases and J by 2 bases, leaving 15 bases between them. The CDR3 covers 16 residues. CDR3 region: CASSPPETSFTDTQYF. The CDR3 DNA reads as TGTGCCAGCTCACCGCCCGAGACTAGTTTCACAGATACGCAGTATTTT.

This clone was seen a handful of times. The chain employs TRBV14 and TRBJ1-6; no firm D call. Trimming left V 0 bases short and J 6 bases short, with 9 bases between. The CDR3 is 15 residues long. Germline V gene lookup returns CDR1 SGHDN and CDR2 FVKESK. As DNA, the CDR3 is TGTGCCAGCAGCCAAGAGGGTATCGGTAATTCACCCCTCCACTTT. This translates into CASSQEGIGNSPLHF.

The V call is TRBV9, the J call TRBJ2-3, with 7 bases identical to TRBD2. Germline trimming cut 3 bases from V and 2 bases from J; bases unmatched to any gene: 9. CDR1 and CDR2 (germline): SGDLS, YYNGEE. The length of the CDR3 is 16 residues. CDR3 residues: CASSAGASGYTDTQYF. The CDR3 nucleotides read TGTGCCAGCAGCGCCGGGGCTAGCGGTTACACAGATACGCAGTATTTT.

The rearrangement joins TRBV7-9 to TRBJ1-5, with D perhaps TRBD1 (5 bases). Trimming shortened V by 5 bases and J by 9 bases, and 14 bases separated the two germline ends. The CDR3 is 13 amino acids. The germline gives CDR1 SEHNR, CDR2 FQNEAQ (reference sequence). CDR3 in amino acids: CASSPTGRAPQHF. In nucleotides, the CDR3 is TGTGCCAGCAGCCCGACGGGGCGAGCGCCCCAGCATTTT.

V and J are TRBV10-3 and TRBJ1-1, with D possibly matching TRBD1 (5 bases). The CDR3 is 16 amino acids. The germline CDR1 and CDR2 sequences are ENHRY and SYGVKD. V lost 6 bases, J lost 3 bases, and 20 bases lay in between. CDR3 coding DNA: TGTGCCATCAGCTCGACTCCAGGGACGACGTACACTGAAGCTTTCTTT. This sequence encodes CAISSTPGTTYTEAFF.

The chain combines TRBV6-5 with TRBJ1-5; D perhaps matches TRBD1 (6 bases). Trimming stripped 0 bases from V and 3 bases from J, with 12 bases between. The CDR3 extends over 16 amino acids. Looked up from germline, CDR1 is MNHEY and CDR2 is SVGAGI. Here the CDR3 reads CASSYSKTGINQPQHF. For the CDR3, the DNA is TGTGCCAGCAGTTACTCGAAGACAGGTATCAATCAGCCCCAGCATTTT.

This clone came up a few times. The CDR3 protein is CAWAHGTGYQETQYF. Here the CDR3 DNA reads TGTGCCTGGGCCCATGGGACAGGCTACCAAGAGACCCAGTACTTC. This chain joins TRBV30 and TRBJ2-5; the match to TRBD1 covers 8 bases. The CDR3 loop spans 15 amino acids. Germline loops: CDR1 GTSNPN, CDR2 SVGIG (reference sequence). The trim removed 5 bases at V and 0 bases at J, leaving 8 bases unmatched.

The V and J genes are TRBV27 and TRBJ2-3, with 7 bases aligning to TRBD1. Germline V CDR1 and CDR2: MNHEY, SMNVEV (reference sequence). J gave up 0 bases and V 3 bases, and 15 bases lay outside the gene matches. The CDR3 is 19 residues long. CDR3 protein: CASSFHRGPSTGSTDTQYF. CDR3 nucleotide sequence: TGTGCCAGCAGTTTTCACAGGGGTCCCTCCACGGGTAGCACAGATACGCAGTATTTT.

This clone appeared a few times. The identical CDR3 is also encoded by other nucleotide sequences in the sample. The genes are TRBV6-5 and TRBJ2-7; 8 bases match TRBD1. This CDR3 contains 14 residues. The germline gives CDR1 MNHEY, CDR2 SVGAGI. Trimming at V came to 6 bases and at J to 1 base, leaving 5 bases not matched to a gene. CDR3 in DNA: TGTGCCAGCAGCCCCAGGACAGGGTCCTACGAGCAGTACTTC. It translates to CASSPRTGSYEQYF.

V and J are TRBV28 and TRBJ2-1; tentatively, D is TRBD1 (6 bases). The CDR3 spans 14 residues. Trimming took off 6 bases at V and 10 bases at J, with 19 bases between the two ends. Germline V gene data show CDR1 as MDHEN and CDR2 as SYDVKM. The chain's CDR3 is CASRPRSLRGEQFF. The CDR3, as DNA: TGTGCCAGCAGACCAAGATCTCTCAGGGGCGAGCAGTTCTTC.

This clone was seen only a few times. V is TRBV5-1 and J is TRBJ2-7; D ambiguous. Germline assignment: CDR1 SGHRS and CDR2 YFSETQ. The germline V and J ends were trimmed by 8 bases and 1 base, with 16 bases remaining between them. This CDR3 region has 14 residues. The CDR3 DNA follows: TGCGCCAGTACGAGGACCGAAATGTCCTACGAGCAGTACTTC. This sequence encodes CASTRTEMSYEQYF.

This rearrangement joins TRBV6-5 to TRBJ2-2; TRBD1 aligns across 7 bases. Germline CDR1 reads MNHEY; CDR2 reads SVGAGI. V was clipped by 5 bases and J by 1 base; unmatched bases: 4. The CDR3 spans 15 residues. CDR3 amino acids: CASSLYRGNTGELFF. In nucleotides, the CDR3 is TGTGCCAGCAGTCTCTACAGGGGGAACACCGGGGAGCTGTTTTTT.

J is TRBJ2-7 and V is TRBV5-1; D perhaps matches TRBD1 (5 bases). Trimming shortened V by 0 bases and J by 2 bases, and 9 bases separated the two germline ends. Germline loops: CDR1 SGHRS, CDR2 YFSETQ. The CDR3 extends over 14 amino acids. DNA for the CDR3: TGCGCCAGCAGCTTGGGACAGCCCCCCTACGAGCAGTACTTC. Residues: CASSLGQPPYEQYF.

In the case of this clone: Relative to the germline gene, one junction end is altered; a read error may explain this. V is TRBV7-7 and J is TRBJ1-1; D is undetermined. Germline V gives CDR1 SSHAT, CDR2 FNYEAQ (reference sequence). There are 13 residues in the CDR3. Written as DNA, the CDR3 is TGTGCTAGCAGCTCGGAGATGAACACTGAAGCTTTCTTT. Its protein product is CASSSEMNTEAFF.

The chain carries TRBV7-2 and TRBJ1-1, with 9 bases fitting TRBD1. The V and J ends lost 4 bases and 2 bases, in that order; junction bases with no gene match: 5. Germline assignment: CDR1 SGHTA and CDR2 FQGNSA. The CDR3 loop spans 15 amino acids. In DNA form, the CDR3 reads TGTGCCAGCAGCTGGGGACAGGGAACTAACACTGAAGCTTTCTTT. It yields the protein CASSWGQGTNTEAFF. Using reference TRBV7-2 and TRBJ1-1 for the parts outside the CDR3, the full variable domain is GAGVSQSPSNKVTEKGKDVELRCDPISGHTALYWYRQSLGQGLEFLIYFQGNSAPDKSGLPSDRFSAERTGGSVSTLTIQRTQQEDSAVYLCASSWGQGTNTEAFFGQGTRLTVV.

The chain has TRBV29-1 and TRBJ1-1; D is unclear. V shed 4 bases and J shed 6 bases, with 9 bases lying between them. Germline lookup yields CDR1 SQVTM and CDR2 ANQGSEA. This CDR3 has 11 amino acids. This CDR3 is CSVVGYAEAFF. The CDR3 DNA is TGCAGCGTTGTAGGATACGCTGAAGCTTTCTTT.

CDR3 protein: CASSRTGTGQETQYF. CDR3 sequence (DNA): TGTGCCAGCAGCAGAACCGGGACAGGGCAGGAGACCCAGTACTTC. This sequence joins TRBV5-4 and TRBJ2-5, with 9 bases aligning to TRBD1. The CDR3 extends over 15 amino acids. Germline V gives CDR1 SGHNT, CDR2 YYREEE (reference sequence). J gave up 5 bases and V 4 bases, and 9 bases lay outside the gene matches. Based on the CDR3 plus reference TRBV5-4 and TRBJ2-5, the full variable domain is ETGVTQSPTHLIKTRGQQVTLRCSSQSGHNTVSWYQQALGQGPQFIFQYYREEENGRGNFPPRFSGLQFPNYSSELNVNALELDDSALYLCASSRTGTGQETQYFGPGTRLLVL.

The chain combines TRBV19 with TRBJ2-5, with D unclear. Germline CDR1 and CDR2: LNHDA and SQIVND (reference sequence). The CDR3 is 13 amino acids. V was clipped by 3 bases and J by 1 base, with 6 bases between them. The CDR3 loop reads CASSIGFQETQYF. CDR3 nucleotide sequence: TGTGCCAGTAGTATTGGCTTCCAAGAGACCCAGTACTTC.

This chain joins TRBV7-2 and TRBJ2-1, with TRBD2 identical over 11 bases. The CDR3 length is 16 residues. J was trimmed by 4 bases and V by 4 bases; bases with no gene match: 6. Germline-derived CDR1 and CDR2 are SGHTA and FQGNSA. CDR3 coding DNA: TGTGCCAGCAGCTCCCGTAGCGGGGGGGCTTACAATGAGCAGTTCTTC. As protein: CASSSRSGGAYNEQFF.

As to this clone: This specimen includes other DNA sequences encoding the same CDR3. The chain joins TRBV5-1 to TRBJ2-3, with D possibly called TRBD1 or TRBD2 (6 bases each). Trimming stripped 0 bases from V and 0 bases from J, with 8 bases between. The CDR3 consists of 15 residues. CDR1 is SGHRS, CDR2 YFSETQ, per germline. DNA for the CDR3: TGCGCCAGCAGCTTGGCGGGGGCCAGCACAGATACGCAGTATTTT. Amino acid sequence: CASSLAGASTDTQYF. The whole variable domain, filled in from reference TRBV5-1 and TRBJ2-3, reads KAGVTQTPRYLIKTRGQQVTLSCSPISGHRSVSWYQQTPGQGLQFLFEYFSETQRNKGNFPGRFSGRQFSNSRSEMNVSTLELGDSALYLCASSLAGASTDTQYFGPGTRLTVL.

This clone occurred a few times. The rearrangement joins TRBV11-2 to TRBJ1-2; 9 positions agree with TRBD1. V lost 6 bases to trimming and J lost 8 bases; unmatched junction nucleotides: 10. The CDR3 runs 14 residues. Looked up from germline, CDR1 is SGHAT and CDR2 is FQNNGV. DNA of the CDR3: TGTGCCAGCAGTTCCGGGACAGGGTTCTGGGGCTACACCTTC. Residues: CASSSGTGFWGYTF.

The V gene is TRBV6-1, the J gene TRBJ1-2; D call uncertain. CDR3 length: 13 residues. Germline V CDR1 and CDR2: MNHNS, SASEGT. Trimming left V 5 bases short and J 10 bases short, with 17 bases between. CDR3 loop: CASSHPSWGDYTF. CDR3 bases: TGTGCCAGCAGTCACCCCTCGTGGGGTGACTACACCTTC.